The 14 T cell receptor beta chains listed next were all sequenced from one sample in a study of vaccination and CD4 T cells after COVID-19. An Oncomine TCR Beta short-read assay was used to sequence the DNA from cultured CD4+ T cells. TCRdb re-derived calls from the PCR reads in MiXCR, one entry per CDR3 protein. The sample carries approximately 11,000 distinct CDR3 sequences, around 78% recorded once. These receptors are not linked to any known antigen. The treatment is: roughly 11-day PBMC culture with coronavirus spike peptide pools or control peptides (ViraFEST assay). The sequencing sample was made of CD4+ T cells from blood, cultured in vitro. These receptors originate from a human donor who had recovered from COVID-19.

CDR3 sequence (DNA): TGCAGTGCTGGAATTGACGTTGAAGCTTTCTTT. It translates to CSAGIDVEAFF. The chain employs TRBV20-1 and TRBJ1-1; D is unclear. Trimming shortened V by 5 bases and J by 7 bases, and 11 bases separated the two germline ends. CDR3 length equals 11 residues. Germline CDR1 DFQATT, CDR2 SNEGSKA (reference sequence).

This clonotype was picked up one time. The chain combines TRBV20-1 with TRBJ1-5; TRBD1 might be the D (5 bases). The CDR3 runs to 15 residues. Germline V gene sequence: CDR1 DFQATT, CDR2 SNEGSKA (reference sequence). V lost 6 bases, J lost 6 bases, and 21 bases lay in between. In nucleotides, the CDR3 is TGCAGTGCGCCTGCCGGTCAGGGTTCGGGTCAGCCCCAGCATTTT. Its translation is CSAPAGQGSGQPQHF.

The gene calls are TRBV7-2 and TRBJ2-7, with D possibly matching TRBD1 (5 bases). The CDR3 covers 14 residues. The germline V gene has CDR1 SGHTA and CDR2 FQGNSA. V lost 7 bases, J lost 0 bases, and 13 bases lay in between. Written as DNA, the CDR3 is TGTGCCAGCAAGGGGCCTCTGAGCTCCTACGAGCAGTACTTC. Protein product: CASKGPLSSYEQYF. The full variable domain, in which reference TRBV7-2 and TRBJ2-7 provide the parts outside the CDR3, is GAGVSQSPSNKVTEKGKDVELRCDPISGHTALYWYRQSLGQGLEFLIYFQGNSAPDKSGLPSDRFSAERTGGSVSTLTIQRTQQEDSAVYLCASKGPLSSYEQYFGPGTRLTVT.

The chain links TRBV20-1 to TRBJ2-7; 8 nucleotides align to TRBD2. CDR1 and CDR2 from the germline V gene are DFQATT and SNEGSKA (reference sequence). The length of the CDR3 is 13 residues. The V and J ends lost 0 bases and 5 bases, in that order; junction bases with no gene match: 3. The CDR3 DNA reads TGCAGTGCTAGAGAGGGGCGGGAGGACGAGCAGTACTTC. This codes for CSAREGREDEQYF.

This chain uses TRBV19 with TRBJ1-2; TRBD1 matches 9 bases. CDR1 is LNHDA, CDR2 SQIVND, per germline (reference sequence). The CDR3 is 13 amino acids. V lost 8 bases and J lost 6; bases outside the gene matches: 7. The CDR3 loop is CASRDRGSNGYTF. The CDR3 DNA sequence: TGTGCCAGTCGAGACAGGGGGAGTAATGGCTACACCTTC.

V gene TRBV7-2 combines with J gene TRBJ2-6; no clear D gene. The CDR3 runs 14 residues. V was trimmed by 3 bases and J by 4 bases, leaving 7 bases between them. Germline V gene sequence: CDR1 SGHTA, CDR2 FQGNSA. The chain's CDR3 is CASSLSPGANVLTF. As DNA, the CDR3 is TGTGCCAGCAGCTTGTCGCCGGGGGCCAACGTCCTGACTTTC.

Sample share makes this clonotype medium-sized. This chain links TRBV24-1 with TRBJ2-7, with TRBD2 matching 7 bases. The CDR3 is 16 residues long. The J segment lost 3 bases and the V segment lost 2 bases, leaving 9 bases of the junction unmatched. Germline lookup yields CDR1 KGHDR and CDR2 SFDVKD. For the CDR3, the DNA is TGTGCCACCAGTGATTCTAAAGCGGGAACCTTCTACGAGCAGTACTTC. This translates into CATSDSKAGTFYEQYF.

This clonotype was seen just once. The chain joins TRBV20-1 to TRBJ2-1; D not resolved. V was cut by 1 base and J by 1 base, with 11 bases left in between. The CDR3 is made up of 15 amino acids. CDR1 is DFQATT and CDR2 is SNEGSKA in the germline V gene (reference sequence). In nucleotides, the CDR3 is TGCAGTGCTAGAGTCCTAGTTAATTCCTACAATGAGCAGTTCTTC. Translating it yields CSARVLVNSYNEQFF.

This clonotype rates as medium-sized. This chain uses TRBV20-1 with TRBJ2-1, with 10 nucleotides matching TRBD2. V shed 1 base, J shed 6 bases, and the junction held 6 bases outside the gene matches. Germline V gene data show CDR1 as DFQATT and CDR2 as SNEGSKA (reference sequence). CDR3 size: 15 residues. The CDR3 nucleotides read TGCAGTGCTAGAGGGAACCTAGCGGGAGCCAATGAGCAGTTCTTC. Amino acids: CSARGNLAGANEQFF.

The chain combines TRBV5-4 with TRBJ1-2; 10 nucleotides match TRBD1. J was trimmed by 2 bases and V by 5 bases; bases with no gene match: 3. The germline V gene has CDR1 SGHNT and CDR2 YYREEE (reference sequence). This CDR3 has 14 amino acids. CDR3 nucleotides: TGTGCCAGCAGTCAGGACAGGGGGAACTATGGCTACACCTTC. Translation: CASSQDRGNYGYTF.

This chain links TRBV6-1 with TRBJ2-7, with 8 bases that match TRBD2. Germline values: CDR1 MNHNS, CDR2 SASEGT. The CDR3 length is 13 residues. The V and J ends lost 6 bases and 3 bases, in that order; junction bases with no gene match: 4. CDR3 residues: CASSGRALYEQYF. The CDR3 bases are TGTGCCAGCAGCGGGAGGGCCCTCTACGAGCAGTACTTC.

The chain has TRBV27 and TRBJ1-1; 8 bases are a match to TRBD1. The CDR3 is 15 amino acids. Germline CDR1 MNHEY, CDR2 SMNVEV (reference sequence). With 2 bases clipped from V and 1 base from J, the junction kept 3 bases outside the gene matches. CDR3 nucleotides: TGTGCCAGCAGTTTAAGGACAGGGTCGAACACTGAAGCTTTCTTT. It yields the protein CASSLRTGSNTEAFF.

This clonotype showed up just a few times. V gene TRBV20-1 combines with J gene TRBJ1-2; 7 bases are shared with TRBD1. V was clipped by 5 bases and J by 2 bases; unmatched bases: 2. Germline CDR1 is DFQATT and CDR2 is SNEGSKA (reference sequence). This CDR3 has 12 amino acids. The CDR3 loop reads CSARTGNYGYTF. In nucleotides, the CDR3 is TGCAGTGCTCGGACAGGAAACTATGGCTACACCTTC.

The chain combines TRBV7-2 with TRBJ1-3; a weak D match, TRBD1 (6 bases). There are 13 residues in the CDR3. V was trimmed by 1 base and J by 11 bases, leaving 12 bases between them. The germline V gene encodes CDR1 SGHTA and CDR2 FQGNSA. CDR3 in DNA: TGTGCCAGCAGCTTAGAACCAGGGGTCCCCATATATTTT. This encodes CASSLEPGVPIYF.